Many counts were recorded for the clone carrying this TCR beta chain. Its antigen is not known. The CD8+CD4-CCR7+CD45RA+ phenotype defined the sorted naive CD8 T cells. These data come from a study of molecular identifiers for immune sequencing clone quantification. Study-wide context: The replicates split RNA from about 19,000 or 110,000 naive CD8 cells five ways and sequenced four.

CDR1 is MNHEY and CDR2 is SVGEGT in the germline V gene. Deletions cut 4 bases from V and 2 bases from J, with 12 bases between. This CDR3 is built from 15 residues. The study, taken as a whole, reports: The sizes of highly expanded clones could be underestimated when identical TCR molecules share a barcode. It was shown that clones above 20 RNA copies held over 98% of effector molecules, but under 1% in naive cells.

TCRdb independently ran MiXCR on the PCR reads; one entry per CDR3 protein. The data hold about 320,000 distinct CDR3 sequences, with over 20% observed a single time. This receptor was taken from a human donor in good health. Some libraries in this study had Jurkat cell RNA spiked in. Sequencing input: naive CD8+ T cells from blood, with Jurkat cell RNA spiked in. Subset noted: FACS-sorted CD8+CD4-CCR7+CD45RA+ naive T cells. This chain uses TRBV6-2 or TRBV6-3 with TRBJ1-5; a possible D gene is TRBD1 (5 bases). In nucleotides, the CDR3 is TGTGCCAGCAGTTTGACAGCGTTGGGCAATCAGCCCCAGCATTTT. Protein sequence: CASSLTALGNQPQHF.